Sequencing of this TCR beta chain was carried out in a study of T cell responses to AZD1222 COVID-19 vaccine. In germline, CDR1 is MRHNA, CDR2 SNTAGT. This CDR3 has 13 residues. V lost 3 bases, J lost 7 bases, and 10 bases lay in between. Findings of the study overall: Following two doses of AZD1222, Spike-specific TCR breadth and depth rose.

This clone is a singleton in its sample. As yet, its antigen is unknown. Measured with immunoSEQ multiplex PCR; TCRdb has only the in-frame clones, and not every one. The sample includes around 150,000 clones, 90% to 95% of them seen just once. The input for sequencing was peripheral blood, taken on day 0 of AZD1222 vaccination. This sequence was found in an adult in good health. V gene TRBV6-4 combines with J gene TRBJ2-1, with D perhaps TRBD2 (5 bases). CDR3 bases: TGTGCCAGCAGTGATGCTAGAGGGAATGAGCAGTTCTTC. It is translated as CASSDARGNEQFF.